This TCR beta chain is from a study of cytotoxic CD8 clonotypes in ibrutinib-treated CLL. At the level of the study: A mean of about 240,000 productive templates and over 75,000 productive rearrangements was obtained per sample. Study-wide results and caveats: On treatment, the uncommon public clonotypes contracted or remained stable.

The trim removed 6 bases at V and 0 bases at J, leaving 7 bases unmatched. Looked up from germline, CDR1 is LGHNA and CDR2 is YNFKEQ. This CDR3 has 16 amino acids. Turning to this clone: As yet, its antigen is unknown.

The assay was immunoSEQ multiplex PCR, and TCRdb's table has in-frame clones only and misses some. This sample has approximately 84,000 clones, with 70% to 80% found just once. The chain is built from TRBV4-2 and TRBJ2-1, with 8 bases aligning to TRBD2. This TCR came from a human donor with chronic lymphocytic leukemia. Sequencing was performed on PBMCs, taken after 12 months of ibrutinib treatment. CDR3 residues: CASRAGGPSSYNEQFF. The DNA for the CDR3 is TGTGCCAGCAGGGCGGGGGGCCCCAGCTCCTACAATGAGCAGTTCTTC.